Listed below are T cell receptor beta chains from one sample, sequenced in a study of beta chain features in type 1 diabetes. Measured with immunoSEQ multiplex PCR; TCRdb has only the in-frame clones, and not every one. Here the sample spans over 700,000 clones, 17% being singletons. Sequencing used naive CD4+ T cells from blood. These receptor sequences come from a woman under 30 in good health. CDR3s include the opening cysteine and the closing phenylalanine or tryptophan.

cdr3_length j_call v_call cdr3_aa
18 TRBJ2-6 TRBV4-1 CASSQTGPIISGANVLTF
13 TRBJ1-5 TRBV6-5 CASSRDRDQPQHF
14 TRBJ2-7 TRBV5-6 CASSRAFETYEQHF
14 TRBJ2-3 TRBV29-1 CSVEPTGNTDTQYF
16 TRBJ2-1 TRBV11-2 CASSSLGTSGSNEQFF
12 TRBJ1-1 TRBV28 CASSPMNTEAFF
14 TRBJ1-2 TRBV2 CASSDGGRFYGYTF
16 TRBJ2-3 TRBV27 CASNPGIGRGVDTQYF
15 TRBJ1-2 TRBV7-2 CASSTTTGRESGYTF
15 TRBJ1-2 TRBV7-2 CASSLWTGSNYGYTF
13 TRBJ1-4 TRBV5-4 CATRGETNEKLFF
14 TRBJ2-3 TRBV5-1 CASSLGTEGDTQYF
12 TRBJ2-7 TRBV7-9 CASSPRYGEQYF
15 TRBJ2-7 TRBV28 CASIPHSGSSYEQYF
16 TRBJ2-1 TRBV10-3 CAISGKSVHSYNEQFF
13 TRBJ2-5 TRBV9 CASSPSGEETQYF
15 TRBJ2-5 TRBV4-2 CASSQSGTGRETQYF
15 TRBJ2-1 TRBV5-5 CASSLVRQGGNEQFF
16 TRBJ2-5 TRBV10-3 CAISESMPGVGETQYF
13 TRBJ2-3 TRBV7-3 CASSLQGTDTQYF
15 TRBJ2-1 TRBV7-3 CASSPGTNGDNEQFF
13 TRBJ1-1 TRBV10-3 CAISRGANTEAFF
15 TRBJ1-4 TRBV7-2 CASSAQGAVGEKLFF
14 TRBJ2-7 TRBV7-9 CASSPRVGALEQYF
13 TRBJ2-7 TRBV4-3 CASSRGQNYEQYF
12 TRBJ1-1 TRBV28 CASSLQLTEAFF
18 TRBJ2-2 TRBV11-3 CASSLETPFGKSTGELFF
15 TRBJ2-7 TRBV28 CASSLSGVATYEQYF
10 TRBJ2-1 TRBV20-1 CSVPYNEQFF
14 TRBJ2-7 TRBV7-2 CASSKHGGMYEQYF
15 TRBJ2-3 TRBV7-2 CASSYGTGGVDTQYF
13 TRBJ2-7 TRBV7-9 CASSLPATYEQYF
13 TRBJ1-1 TRBV14 CASSRQRNTEAFF
14 TRBJ2-7 TRBV6-1 CASSESVTSTAQYF
17 TRBJ2-1 TRBV5-6 CASSLVLGGSRYNEQFF
15 TRBJ2-7 TRBV14 CASSQEHLQVYEQYF
11 TRBJ2-1 TRBV5-1 CASSLRPPPIF
12 TRBJ2-3 TRBV7-2 CASSLAADTQYF
16 TRBJ2-1 TRBV7-2 CASSSSRGNPYNEQFF
16 TRBJ2-1 TRBV7-2 CASSSSRGGGYNEQFF
15 TRBJ1-1 TRBV6-5 CASSYSAGYSTEAFF
18 TRBJ2-3 TRBV25-1 CASSEFRGLAGGADTQYF
15 TRBJ2-1 TRBV18 CASSPGGYSYNEQFF
13 TRBJ1-2 TRBV7-3 CASRGSTNYGYTF
14 TRBJ2-3 TRBV2 CASSQTGLGDTQYF
15 TRBJ2-3 TRBV6-5 CASQLQGAITDTQYF
16 TRBJ2-6 TRBV6-5 CASSYSSSAGANVLTF
13 TRBJ2-1 TRBV10-2 CASSGTGKNEQFF
14 TRBJ2-7 TRBV2 CASRERQGPYEQYF
12 TRBJ1-5 TRBV27 CASSFKPMTQHF
11 TRBJ2-1 TRBV2 CASSPGLMQFF
15 TRBJ2-5 TRBV18 CASSLSSGLKETQYF
12 TRBJ2-7 TRBV2 CASNREGLEQYF
11 TRBJ2-7 TRBV20-1 CSARTYYEQYF
14 TRBJ2-5 TRBV28 CASSQQGRAETQYF
13 TRBJ1-1 TRBV28 CASSSAGPPEAFF
15 TRBJ2-1 TRBV28 CASSSGQISYNEQFF
14 TRBJ2-7 TRBV9 CASSPGPSFYEQYF
15 TRBJ1-5 TRBV23-1 CASTPPHSPHQPQHF